Each of the 21 T cell receptor beta chains below was sequenced from the same sample in a study of blood T cell repertoires in COVID-19. Sequenced by immunoSEQ multiplex PCR; TCRdb stores in-frame clones only, minus some. The data hold around 72,000 clones, with 85% to 90% observed a single time. Material: peripheral blood. These receptors were taken from a man aged 45-65 years with active COVID-19.

The chain recombines TRBV5-4 with TRBJ2-4; TRBD2 might be the D (6 bases). The CDR3 loop spans 16 amino acids. Germline V CDR1 and CDR2: SGHNT, YYREEE (reference sequence). With 3 bases removed from V and 0 bases from J, the gap between germline ends came to 13 bases. The CDR3 reads CASSSGTPLAKNIQYF. Written as DNA, the CDR3 is TGTGCCAGCAGCTCGGGGACTCCCTTAGCCAAAAACATTCAGTACTTC.

This chain connects TRBV28 to TRBJ1-1, with 8 bases aligning to TRBD1. CDR3 length: 15 residues. CDR1 is MDHEN, CDR2 SYDVKM, per germline. V gave up 3 bases and J gave up 5 bases; unmatched junction bases: 8. CDR3 loop: CASSFSGGGLTEAFF. The DNA for the CDR3 is TGTGCCAGCAGTTTTTCAGGGGGCGGTTTAACTGAAGCTTTCTTT.

J is TRBJ1-5 and V is TRBV7-9; no firm D call. The CDR3 has 12 residues. Germline loops: CDR1 SEHNR, CDR2 FQNEAQ (reference sequence). V shed 3 bases and J shed 4 bases, with 4 bases lying between them. In nucleotides, the CDR3 is TGTGCCAGCAGCTTCTCGAATCAGCCCCAGCATTTT. Translated, it gives CASSFSNQPQHF.

The rearrangement uses TRBV5-4 and TRBJ1-1, with D uncertain. This CDR3 is built from 15 residues. Trimming removed 0 bases from V and 3 bases from J, with 12 bases in between. Germline lookup yields CDR1 SGHNT and CDR2 YYREEE (reference sequence). The CDR3 loop reads CASSLAMGGHTEAFF. CDR3 coding DNA: TGTGCCAGCAGCTTGGCAATGGGTGGGCACACTGAAGCTTTCTTT.

The chain recombines TRBV2 with TRBJ2-5, with 8 bases that match TRBD1. This CDR3 has 14 amino acids. The V and J ends lost 4 bases and 4 bases, in that order; junction bases with no gene match: 5. The germline CDR1 and CDR2 sequences are SNHLY and FYNNEI. The CDR3 nucleotides are TGTGCCAGCAGTGCGACAGGGGTGGCAGAGACCCAGTACTTC. This encodes CASSATGVAETQYF.

CDR3 in amino acids: CASSYSPVRGHYTDTQYF. CDR3 nucleotides: TGTGCCAGCAGTTACTCACCGGTCAGGGGGCACTACACAGATACGCAGTATTTT. The rearrangement joins TRBV6-2 or TRBV6-3 to TRBJ2-3, with TRBD1 identical over 8 bases. Trimming at V came to 0 bases and at J to 2 bases, leaving 10 bases not matched to a gene. The germline V gene has CDR1 MNHEY and CDR2 SVGEGT. The CDR3 consists of 18 residues.

CDR3 sequence (DNA): TGTGCCAGCAGCGTCAGTTATAACTATGGCTACACCTTC. Translating it yields CASSVSYNYGYTF. The chain couples TRBV27 to TRBJ1-2; D is undetermined. The ends were cut back, 6 bases at V and 1 base at J, with 9 bases in the middle. The CDR3 extends over 13 amino acids. Per the germline V gene, CDR1 is MNHEY and CDR2 is SMNVEV (reference sequence).

Notes on this clone: The junction and the germline gene differ at one end; a read error may be behind it. The J gene is TRBJ2-2, the V gene TRBV15; 9 bases are shared with TRBD1. The CDR3 covers 14 residues. In germline, CDR1 is LNHNV, CDR2 YYDKDF (reference sequence). The CDR3 spells CATRRDRATGELFF. CDR3 DNA: TGTGCCACCCGCAGGGACAGGGCTACCGGGGAGCTGTTTTTT.

The chain recombines TRBV5-1 with TRBJ2-7; D is possibly TRBD1 (5 bases). V shed 0 bases and J shed 4 bases, with 8 bases lying between them. Germline V gene data show CDR1 as SGHRS and CDR2 as YFSETQ. CDR3 size: 13 residues. DNA for the CDR3: TGCGCCAGCAGCTTGGGACAGAATTACGAGCAGTACTTC. This encodes CASSLGQNYEQYF.

V usage is TRBV27 and J usage is TRBJ1-6; D might be TRBD1 (6 bases). In germline, CDR1 is MNHEY, CDR2 SMNVEV (reference sequence). The CDR3 runs to 16 residues. The V and J ends lost 4 bases and 10 bases respectively, with 20 bases between them. CDR3 sequence: CASSSNSGGRRSPLHF. The CDR3 region has the DNA TGTGCCAGCAGTTCCAATTCCGGGGGGCGGCGGTCACCCCTCCACTTT.

By share, this clone ranks as medium-sized (0.01 to 0.1%). The chain combines TRBV28 with TRBJ1-6, with D tentatively TRBD1 (5 bases). The germline V gene encodes CDR1 MDHEN and CDR2 SYDVKM. This CDR3 has 16 amino acids. V was pared by 6 bases and J by 7 bases, with 19 bases between. CDR3 protein: CASSLPMTAGNSPLHF. The CDR3 DNA is TGTGCCAGCAGCCTACCTATGACAGCTGGAAATTCACCCCTCCACTTT.

This clone was seen a single time. At one of its ends the junction is not consistent with the germline gene, which may arise from a read error. The CDR3 loop reads CANSSHSVSNTEAFF. In DNA, the CDR3 is TGTGCCAACAGCTCCCACTCTGTCTCGAACACTGAAGCTTTCTTT. V gene TRBV3-1 (or the pseudogene TRBV3-2) combines with J gene TRBJ1-1; D gene ambiguous. Germline CDR1 is LGHDT and CDR2 is YNNKEL (reference sequence). The CDR3 is made up of 15 amino acids.

This chain joins TRBV18 and TRBJ1-2, with TRBD1 as a possible D gene (6 bases). Trimming took off 1 base at V and 2 bases at J, with 8 bases between the two ends. Germline V gene sequence: CDR1 KGHSH, CDR2 LQKENI. The CDR3 runs 14 residues. CDR3 loop: CASSPLGQNYGYTF. CDR3 sequence (DNA): TGTGCCAGCTCACCACTCGGACAGAACTATGGCTACACCTTC.

J is TRBJ2-1 and V is TRBV27; D gene uncertain. The CDR3 length is 15 residues. From germline, CDR1 is MNHEY and CDR2 SMNVEV (reference sequence). V lost 4 bases and J 4 bases, leaving 14 bases between the germline ends. CDR3 DNA: TGTGCCAGCAGTTCCTCGGGTAGTGGTTACAATGAGCAGTTCTTC. The encoded protein is CASSSSGSGYNEQFF.

A few counts support this clone. The chain recombines TRBV25-1 with TRBJ1-2, with 8 bases that match TRBD1. The CDR3 spans 13 residues. Germline assignment: CDR1 MGHDK and CDR2 SYGVNS. The V and J ends lost 0 bases and 10 bases, in that order; junction bases with no gene match: 4. DNA of the CDR3: TGTGCCAGCAGTGAATATGGACAGGGAGCCTACACCTTC. Its protein product is CASSEYGQGAYTF.

This chain uses TRBV6-5 with TRBJ2-2, with no clear D. Germline V lookup: CDR1 MNHEY, CDR2 SVGAGI. The CDR3 has 14 residues. Trimming shortened V by 1 base and J by 5 bases, and 8 bases separated the two germline ends. The CDR3: CASSYYSSTGELFF. The CDR3, as DNA: TGTGCCAGCAGTTACTACAGTTCTACCGGGGAGCTGTTTTTT.

V is TRBV3-1 (or the pseudogene TRBV3-2) and J is TRBJ2-1; 11 nucleotides align to TRBD2. The junction had 13 bases not matched to a gene; V was cut back by 2 bases and J by 7 bases. This CDR3 has 18 amino acids. From germline, CDR1 is LGHDT and CDR2 YNNKEL (reference sequence). The CDR3 region has the DNA TGTGCCAGCAGCCAAATTCGGCCACCTAGCGGGAGGAGGAATGAGCAGTTCTTC. Protein sequence: CASSQIRPPSGRRNEQFF.

The chain employs TRBV28 and TRBJ2-7, with 8 nucleotides matching TRBD1. The CDR3 has 15 residues. The J segment lost 5 bases and the V segment lost 5 bases, leaving 11 bases of the junction unmatched. Germline CDR1 reads MDHEN; CDR2 reads SYDVKM. For the CDR3, the DNA is TGTGCCAGCAGTGGGGCAGAGACAGGGGTCCACGAGCAGTACTTC. Amino acids: CASSGAETGVHEQYF.

Details on this clone: Other DNA sequences from this sample encode an identical CDR3 as well. The CDR3 nucleotides are TGTGCCAGCAGCCAAGCCCTTCAAGAGACCCAGTACTTC. Amino acids: CASSQALQETQYF. The V call is TRBV4-2, the J call TRBJ2-5; D gene ambiguous. Germline V CDR1 and CDR2: LGHNA, YNFKEQ. CDR3 length: 13 residues. Trimming left V 1 base short and J 2 bases short, with 5 bases between.

This clone was seen a single time. The chain carries TRBV7-8 and TRBJ1-4; D is uncertain. From germline, CDR1 is SGHVS and CDR2 FQNEAQ. V lost 1 base, J lost 7 bases, and 10 bases lay in between. CDR3 length: 14 residues. The CDR3 sequence is CASSLGTASEKLFF. Here the CDR3 DNA reads TGTGCCAGCAGCTTAGGAACAGCAAGTGAAAAACTGTTTTTT.

In this sample, this clone turned up a few times. This rearrangement joins TRBV28 to TRBJ1-1; 9 bases align to TRBD1. The CDR3 length is 17 residues. V lost 5 bases, J lost 5 bases, and 15 bases stayed unmatched. Germline values: CDR1 MDHEN, CDR2 SYDVKM. CDR3 residues: CASSLTQGQGVKTEAFF. In nucleotides, the CDR3 is TGTGCCAGCAGTCTCACCCAGGGACAGGGAGTCAAAACTGAAGCTTTCTTT.